This entry describes one T cell receptor (beta chain). Its cognate antigen is unknown. This entry is derived from a study of breast tumors, draining lymph nodes, adjacent tissues. Notes on the study in general: Most tumor T cells seemingly derive from lymph node, then expand in tumor. Tumor repertoires ranked between lymph nodes and nontumor tissue in diversity, with V and J gene preferences. Luminal-like breast cancer showed significantly higher tumor–nontumor repertoire similarity than basal-like. Data only fit, rather than demonstrated, lymph node origin of most tumor T cells.

TCRdb reanalysed the multiplex PCR reads using MiXCR and keeps one entry per CDR3 protein. The sample has over 10,000 distinct CDR3 sequences, just over 70% seen once. The CDR3 totals 21 residues. The trim removed 2 bases at V and 1 base at J, leaving 18 bases unmatched. Germline CDR1 and CDR2: LGHNA and YSLEER. Sequencing was done on a sample of tumor-adjacent breast tissue. The receptor comes from a female donor with breast cancer. Some clones in this sample may be carry-over from other donors' samples. This chain uses TRBV4-3 with TRBJ2-3, with 10 positions matching TRBD2. In DNA form, the CDR3 reads TGCGCCAGCAGCCAAAGATTGGGGGCTAGCGGGAGTTATAGGGGCACAGATACGCAGTATTTT. It codes for CASSQRLGASGSYRGTDTQYF.